These 10 T cell receptor beta chains originate from one sample sequenced in a study of blood T cell repertoires in COVID-19. The method was immunoSEQ multiplex PCR; TCRdb's version includes in-frame clones alone and lacks a portion of them. The table lists some 520,000 clones, 89% of them singletons. Material for sequencing was peripheral blood. Receptors were obtained from a man between 18 and 29 years old with COVID-19, enrolled during active disease.

This chain links TRBV16 with TRBJ1-5; no firm D call. Germline V gene lookup returns CDR1 KGHSY and CDR2 FQNENV. With 4 bases removed from V and 7 bases from J, the gap between germline ends came to 20 bases. The CDR3 sequence is 16 residues long. The CDR3, as DNA: TGTGCCAGCAGCCGGCGATTGGGCGGGAGTGACCAGCCCCAGCATTTT. Translation: CASSRRLGGSDQPQHF.

This clone has only a few counts. The chain combines TRBV2 with TRBJ1-2, with no clear D. The CDR3 totals 15 residues. Looked up from germline, CDR1 is SNHLY and CDR2 is FYNNEI. V lost 4 bases and J 7 bases, leaving 19 bases between the germline ends. This CDR3 reads CASSVASSNRLGYTF. In DNA, the CDR3 is TGTGCCAGCAGTGTGGCCTCTTCAAACCGTCTTGGCTACACCTTC.

This clone was picked up a small number of times. This chain uses TRBV24-1 with TRBJ2-3; 11 positions agree with TRBD2. CDR3 length equals 16 residues. Per the germline V gene, CDR1 is KGHDR and CDR2 is SFDVKD. V trimming: 4 bases; J trimming: 5 bases; junction bases outside the gene matches: 7. The CDR3: CATSDPLAGGGDTQYF. The CDR3 DNA follows: TGTGCCACCAGTGACCCCTTAGCGGGGGGGGGAGATACGCAGTATTTT.

This clone was picked up one time. This rearrangement joins TRBV5-6 to TRBJ1-2; D possibly corresponds to TRBD1 (5 bases). This CDR3 is 16 amino acids long. Germline V lookup: CDR1 SGHDT, CDR2 YYEEEE. V gave up 5 bases and J gave up 3 bases, with 20 bases separating them. For the CDR3, the DNA is TGTGCCAGCAGTCTGTCGTCCCGACAGACGTACTATGGCTACACCTTC. Translating it yields CASSLSSRQTYYGYTF.

This rearrangement joins TRBV6-5 to TRBJ2-1, with TRBD2 identical over 9 bases. Germline trimming cut 8 bases from V and 5 bases from J; bases unmatched to any gene: 7. CDR3 length: 14 amino acids. CDR1 is MNHEY and CDR2 is SVGAGI in the germline V gene. CDR3 nucleotides: TGTGCCAGCGGGCGTCTAGCGGGAAACAATGAGCAGTTCTTC. Its translation is CASGRLAGNNEQFF.

The J gene is TRBJ1-2, the V gene TRBV14, with unresolved D. CDR3 length: 11 residues. V dropped 4 bases and J dropped 8 bases, with 8 bases sitting between them. Germline V gives CDR1 SGHDN, CDR2 FVKESK. In nucleotides, the CDR3 is TGTGCCAGCAGCCCTGGTAGAGGCTACACCTTC. Encoded protein: CASSPGRGYTF.

The chain links TRBV12-5 to TRBJ2-1; TRBD1 matches at 7 bases. J was trimmed by 3 bases and V by 6 bases; bases with no gene match: 8. Germline assignment: CDR1 LGHNT and CDR2 FRNRAP. The CDR3 has 15 residues. The CDR3 coding sequence is TGTGCTAGTGGGTCTCCGGGACAGAACTACAATGAGCAGTTCTTC. Amino acids: CASGSPGQNYNEQFF.

The chain combines TRBV4-1 with TRBJ2-3, with TRBD2 matching 9 bases. Germline assignment: CDR1 MGHRA and CDR2 YSYEKL. CDR3 length equals 16 residues. V dropped 3 bases and J dropped 4; count of bases not matched to a gene: 8. CDR3 bases: TGCGCCAGCAGCCAGGGGAGCGGGAGGAGTGCAGATACGCAGTATTTT. As protein: CASSQGSGRSADTQYF.

V usage is TRBV21-1 and J usage is TRBJ1-1; whether TRBD1, the table's D call, matches the DNA was not checked. TRBV21-1 is an annotated pseudogene. The CDR3 contains 17 residues. The CDR3 loop reads CASSKAGAVGLNTEAFF. As DNA, the CDR3 is TGTGCCAGCAGCAAAGCGGGGGCAGTCGGCCTGAACACTGAAGCTTTCTTT.

The chain links TRBV20-1 to TRBJ2-5, with 8 bases aligning to TRBD2. Germline V gene lookup returns CDR1 DFQATT and CDR2 SNEGSKA (reference sequence). This CDR3 is 14 amino acids long. V gave up 3 bases and J gave up 0 bases; unmatched junction bases: 3. CDR3 loop: CSASDSGDQETQYF. Here the CDR3 DNA reads TGCAGTGCTAGTGATAGCGGGGACCAAGAGACCCAGTACTTC.